This is a list of T cell receptor beta chains from one sample in a study of T and B cells in COVID-19 patients. TCRdb itself ran the multiplex PCR reads through MiXCR, one entry per CDR3 protein. The sample contains some 13,000 distinct CDR3 sequences, around 30% of which appear only once. The sample comprised blood. All receptors derive from a human donor who had recovered from COVID-19. CDR3s include the opening cysteine and the closing phenylalanine or tryptophan. The D gene is left open where the match is weak. Size is stated for part of the rows, as once, few or many counts, or as a class when the clone is expanded.

len	d_gene	v_gene	abundance	j_gene	CDR3nt	CDR3aa
17	TRBD1	TRBV7-9	few	TRBJ1-5	TGTGCCAGCAGCGTAACCGGGACAGGGTTGAGCAATCAGCCCCAGCATTTT	CASSVTGTGLSNQPQHF
16	-	TRBV14	-	TRBJ1-1	TGTGCCAGCAGCCAAGAGTCGGGGAGAATGAACACTGAAGCTTTCTTT	CASSQESGRMNTEAFF
15	-	TRBV27	-	TRBJ1-5	TGTGCCAGCAGTTTATGGCCGCCTCAGGATCAGCCCCAGCATTTT	CASSLWPPQDQPQHF
12	-	TRBV7-2	-	TRBJ2-7	TGTGCCAGCAGCCCATCCAGCCCCGAGCAGTACTTC	CASSPSSPEQYF
12	-	TRBV6-5	medium-sized	TRBJ2-7	TGTGCCAGCAGTTACGAAGGATACGAGCAGTACTTC	CASSYEGYEQYF
16	TRBD2	TRBV27	few	TRBJ2-7	TGTGCCAGCACCCCCCCAGGACTAGCGGGGCCCAACGAGCAGTACTTC	CASTPPGLAGPNEQYF
17	TRBD2	TRBV4-1	-	TRBJ2-1	TGCGCCAGCAGCCAAGGGGGTGGCGGGAGGACCTACAATGAGCAGTTCTTC	CASSQGGGGRTYNEQFF
11	TRBD1	TRBV6-5	medium-sized	TRBJ2-1	TGTGCCAGTTCACAGGGGGCAAAGGAGTTCTTC	CASSQGAKEFF
13	-	TRBV13	many	TRBJ1-6	TGTGCCAGCACGGCCAGGGGTAATTCACCCCTCCACTTT	CASTARGNSPLHF
15	TRBD2	TRBV27	few	TRBJ2-3	TGTGCCAGCAGTTTACTAGCGGGAGGGCCTGGTACGCAGTATTTT	CASSLLAGGPGTQYF
14	TRBD2	TRBV12-3/TRBV12-4	medium-sized	TRBJ2-7	TGTGCCAGCAGTCGTAGCGGGTCGAACTACGAGCAGTACTTC	CASSRSGSNYEQYF
13	TRBD1	TRBV29-1	medium-sized	TRBJ2-5	TGCAGCCTGGGCCGGGACAGAGGAGAGACCCAGTACTTC	CSLGRDRGETQYF
15	TRBD1	TRBV19	medium-sized	TRBJ2-7	TGTGCCACCACCGCCTCCGGGACAGGGAGTGGCGAGCAGTACTTC	CATTASGTGSGEQYF
13	-	TRBV13	medium-sized	TRBJ2-1	TGTGCCAGCCAAAGACTGGGACTCAATGAGCAGTTCTTC	CASQRLGLNEQFF
13	TRBD2	TRBV29-1	medium-sized	TRBJ2-7	TGCAGCGGGGGACTAGCGGGAGGTCGCGAGCAGTACTTC	CSGGLAGGREQYF
12	-	TRBV20-1	-	TRBJ1-1	TGCAGGCCGAGGTTATTGGACACTGAAGCTTTCTTT	CRPRLLDTEAFF
16	-	TRBV6-2/TRBV6-3	few	TRBJ2-1	TGTGCCAGCAGTTGGGATATGGCTTACTCCTACAATGAGCAGTTCTTC	CASSWDMAYSYNEQFF
15	-	TRBV19	few	TRBJ1-5	TGTGCCAGTAGTATAGTCGAGAGGATAAATCAGCCCCAGCATTTT	CASSIVERINQPQHF
13	-	TRBV29-1	medium-sized	TRBJ1-2	TGCAGCGTTTATCACGGGGGTGTGGATGGCTACACCTTC	CSVYHGGVDGYTF
15	-	TRBV6-6	-	TRBJ1-4	TGTGCCAGCAGTTACTCGAGGACAGATAATGAAAAACTGTTTTTT	CASSYSRTDNEKLFF
14	-	TRBV20-1	once	TRBJ1-2	TGCAGTGCTAGGGTAGGCAGCGATCTTTATGGCTACACCTTC	CSARVGSDLYGYTF
14	-	TRBV12-3/TRBV12-4	-	TRBJ2-7	TGTGCCAGCAGTTTGGGGTGCCTCCTGGACGAGCAGTACTTC	CASSLGCLLDEQYF
18	TRBD2	TRBV6-5	many	TRBJ2-2	TGTGCCAGCAGTTCCCCCCCGGCTAGCGGGTGGAACACCGGGGAGCTGTTTTTT	CASSSPPASGWNTGELFF
15	-	TRBV6-2/TRBV6-3	-	TRBJ2-2	TGTGCCAGCAGCCTACGGGACGTTTCCACCGGGGAGCTGTTTTTT	CASSLRDVSTGELFF
13	-	TRBV6-5	medium-sized	TRBJ2-3	TGTGCCAGCAGCCCAACGGCGGCAGATACGCAGTATTTT	CASSPTAADTQYF
15	-	TRBV27	few	TRBJ2-7	TGTGCCAGCAGTTATGAGGGTGGGATGAACTACGAGCAGTACTTC	CASSYEGGMNYEQYF
15	-	TRBV28	-	TRBJ1-1	TGTGCCAGCACCCTTAGGGGGTGGATGGTCACTGAAGCTTTCTTT	CASTLRGWMVTEAFF
18	-	TRBV6-5	-	TRBJ1-6	TGTGCCAGCAGAACACCGCGAACAGGGAGGGGGGATAATTCACCCCTCCACTTT	CASRTPRTGRGDNSPLHF
17	TRBD2	TRBV4-3	-	TRBJ2-3	TGCGCCAGCAGCCCGGGGGTAGCGGGGAAACTCACAGATACGCAGTATTTT	CASSPGVAGKLTDTQYF
14	TRBD2	TRBV12-3/TRBV12-4	many	TRBJ2-7	TGTGCCAGCAGTTTTCTAGCGGGTCGTTACGAGCAGTACTTC	CASSFLAGRYEQYF
13	-	TRBV5-6	-	TRBJ1-5	TGTGCCAGCAGCCCACCTGACGGGCAGCCCCAGCATTTT	CASSPPDGQPQHF
13	TRBD2	TRBV19	-	TRBJ2-2	TGTGCCAGCAGCCTTGGGGGGGAGGGGGAGCTGTTTTTT	CASSLGGEGELFF
12	-	TRBV20-1	few	TRBJ1-1	TGCAGTGCTAGGTTAGGGGCCACTGAAGCTTTCTTT	CSARLGATEAFF
14	-	TRBV6-6	many	TRBJ2-4	TGTGCCAGCAGTTCCCTCGGAGGCCGAAACATTCAGTACTTC	CASSSLGGRNIQYF
15	-	TRBV18	-	TRBJ1-1	TGTGCCAGCTCACCAGTCCGGGCAGGGAAAACTGAAGCTTTCTTT	CASSPVRAGKTEAFF
16	-	TRBV15	few	TRBJ2-6	TGTGCCACCAGCAAGGGGAGGCAGTTTGGGGCCAACGTCCTGACTTTC	CATSKGRQFGANVLTF
14	TRBD1	TRBV6-1	-	TRBJ2-1	TGTGCCAGCAGTGCCAGTACAGGGGCCGGGGAGCAGTTCTTC	CASSASTGAGEQFF
16	-	TRBV7-9	-	TRBJ2-3	TGTGCCAGCAGCTTAGCAGGGGCCCGTGTAGCAGATACGCAGTATTTT	CASSLAGARVADTQYF
13	-	TRBV6-5	many	TRBJ2-7	TGTGCCAGCAACAGGGGACTGAGCTACGAGCAGTACTTC	CASNRGLSYEQYF
16	-	TRBV27	many	TRBJ2-2	TGTGCCAGTTCGGAGGCGAGGGGACTTAACACCGGGGAGCTGTTTTTT	CASSEARGLNTGELFF
11	-	TRBV30	few	TRBJ2-7	TGTGCCTGGAGGCGAGGGCACGAGCAGTACTTC	CAWRRGHEQYF
12	-	TRBV5-5	medium-sized	TRBJ2-1	TGTGCCAGCAGCGCTAACGACGTCGGGCAGTTCTTC	CASSANDVGQFF
12	-	TRBV12-3/TRBV12-4	-	TRBJ1-3	TGTGCCAGCAGAAGGTCTGGAAACACCATATATTTT	CASRRSGNTIYF
14	-	TRBV27	-	TRBJ1-2	TGTGCCAGCAGTTTATCTACGGATGGGGATGGCTACACCTTC	CASSLSTDGDGYTF
18	-	TRBV13	many	TRBJ2-3	TGTGCCAGCAGTCCTTTGACTTTCTCAGGGATGGACACAGATACGCAGTATTTT	CASSPLTFSGMDTDTQYF
14	-	TRBV4-3	-	TRBJ2-7	TGCGCCAGCAGCCAGACGGGGACCGGGGGCGAGCAGTACTTC	CASSQTGTGGEQYF
20	TRBD1	TRBV6-2/TRBV6-3	-	TRBJ1-3	TGTGCCAGCAGTTACTCCATCCGACAGGGGGAACCTAGCTCTGGAAACACCATATATTTT	CASSYSIRQGEPSSGNTIYF
15	TRBD2	TRBV5-1	-	TRBJ2-1	TGCGCCAGCAGCTTGGCCCAGCGGGAGGTCGATGAGCAGTTCTTC	CASSLAQREVDEQFF
14	-	TRBV29-1	medium-sized	TRBJ1-2	TGCAGCGTTGAAGTGAAACAGGGAGAGGATGGCTACACCTTC	CSVEVKQGEDGYTF
12	-	TRBV5-4	-	TRBJ1-6	TGTGCCAGCAGCTCACAACTTTCACCCCTCCACTTT	CASSSQLSPLHF